This record concerns one T cell receptor (beta chain) sequence. Its specificity is unknown. This sample is part of a study of T cells expressing NK-cell markers. Background on the study: Source material for TCR beta repertoires consisted of sorted CD3+CD56+NKG2C+, CD3+CD56+NKG2C- and CD3+CD56-NKG2C+ T cells. General study points: Top CD8+ clonotypes included the dominant CD3+CD56+NKG2C+ clonotypes in 5 or 6 donors. Among four donors, these clonotypes also ranked first in the CD3+CD56-NKG2C+ fraction.

TCRdb re-called the 5' RACE reads, yielding one record per CDR3 amino acid sequence without DNA. Recorded for this sample: around 260,000 distinct CDR3 sequences. The CDR3 is 16 residues long. Germline V gene lookup returns CDR1 ENHRY and CDR2 SYGVKD. The source of this sequence is a woman aged 18 to 75 in good health. The source material was blood T cells: a sorted CD56 or NKG2C T cell subset, CD4+ or CD8+ T cells, or bulk PBMC T cells (not recorded which). V and J are TRBV10-3 and TRBJ2-3. CDR3 sequence: CAIRTSEEYGTDTQYF.